One sample yielded the 10 T cell receptor beta chains listed below, sequenced in a study of T cell responses to AZD1222 COVID-19 vaccine. Measured with immunoSEQ multiplex PCR; TCRdb has only the in-frame clones, and not every one. This table has more than 100,000 clones, roughly 90% appearing once. The sequenced sample was peripheral blood, obtained on day 0 of AZD1222 vaccination. All receptors derive from an adult in good health.

The chain uses TRBV2 and TRBJ1-3; 9 positions agree with TRBD1. The CDR3 length is 15 residues. The V gene end was trimmed by 9 bases and the J gene end by 0 bases; junction bases not matched to a gene: 6. Germline V CDR1 and CDR2: SNHLY, FYNNEI. In nucleotides, the CDR3 is TGTGCCAGAAGGACAGGGGAATTCTCTGGAAACACCATATATTTT. Its translation is CARRTGEFSGNTIYF. The full variable domain, its missing parts supplied by reference TRBV2 and TRBJ1-3, is EPEVTQTPSHQVTQMGQEVILRCVPISNHLYFYWYRQILGQKVEFLVSFYNNEISEKSEIFDDQFSVERPDGSNFTLKIRSTKLEDSAMYFCARRTGEFSGNTIYFGEGSWLTVV.

CDR3 nucleotide sequence: TGTGCCAGCAGCCGACAGGAGGCCGAAGCTTTCTTT. As protein: CASSRQEAEAFF. The V and J genes are TRBV7-8 and TRBJ1-1; D may be TRBD1 (6 bases). This CDR3 contains 12 residues. V shed 5 bases and J shed 8 bases, with 12 bases lying between them. Per the germline V gene, CDR1 is SGHVS and CDR2 is FQNEAQ.

CDR3 nucleotides: TGTGCCAGCACGGGGCAGCCCGAGCAAAAACTGTTTTTT. Its protein is CASTGQPEQKLFF. J is TRBJ1-4 and V is TRBV28, with D possibly TRBD1 on 5 matching bases. V lost 7 bases to trimming and J lost 9 bases, with 15 bases between them. This CDR3 comprises 13 residues. Germline loops: CDR1 MDHEN, CDR2 SYDVKM. Based on the CDR3 plus reference TRBV28 and TRBJ1-4, the full variable domain is DVKVTQSSRYLVKRTGEKVFLECVQDMDHENMFWYRQDPGLGLRLIYFSYDVKMKEKGDIPEGYSVSREKKERFSLILESASTNQTSMYLCASTGQPEQKLFFGSGTQLSVL.

The J gene is TRBJ2-1, the V gene TRBV5-5; 12 nucleotides agree with TRBD1. Trimming at V came to 0 bases and at J to 9 bases, leaving 10 bases not matched to a gene. The CDR3 runs to 17 residues. CDR1 and CDR2 (germline): SGHKS, YYEKEE (reference sequence). Written as DNA, the CDR3 is TGTGCCAGCAGCTTGGTTGTTGTAGGGACAGGGGGCAGTGAGCAGTTCTTC. Its protein is CASSLVVVGTGGSEQFF.

The chain recombines TRBV6-5 with TRBJ2-7; D uncertain. Germline V CDR1 and CDR2: MNHEY, SVGAGI. Deletions cut 2 bases from V and 0 bases from J, with 8 bases between. The CDR3 consists of 14 residues. The DNA of the CDR3 is TGTGCCAGCAGTTACCGACATCCCTCCTACGAGCAGTACTTC. Translation: CASSYRHPSYEQYF.

The chain carries TRBV2 and TRBJ1-1; 8 bases are a match to TRBD1. With V trimmed by 6 bases and J by 1 base, 1 base remained unmatched. The germline V gene has CDR1 SNHLY and CDR2 FYNNEI. The CDR3 spans 13 residues. The CDR3 spells CASRGTGNTEAFF. DNA of the CDR3: TGTGCCAGCAGGGGGACAGGGAACACTGAAGCTTTCTTT.

This clone was observed a single time. CDR3 in amino acids: CASSQDRDNSPLHF. The CDR3, as DNA: TGTGCCAGCAGCCAAGATAGGGACAATTCACCCCTCCACTTT. The chain recombines TRBV3-1 (or the pseudogene TRBV3-2) with TRBJ1-6; perhaps TRBD1 as D (5 bases). V was clipped by 0 bases and J by 7 bases, with 7 bases between them. The CDR3 runs to 14 residues. The germline V gene has CDR1 LGHDT and CDR2 YNNKEL (reference sequence).

This clone was picked up a small number of times. The gene calls are TRBV3-1 (or the pseudogene TRBV3-2) and TRBJ2-3; D is ambiguous. Germline-derived CDR1 and CDR2 are LGHDT and YNNKEL (reference sequence). V lost 4 bases, J lost 1 base, and 12 bases lay in between. The CDR3 runs to 15 residues. CDR3 in amino acids: CASSPTQQRTDTQYF. The CDR3 DNA is TGTGCCAGCAGCCCAACGCAGCAGCGCACAGATACGCAGTATTTT.

This clone was observed a handful of times. The chain links TRBV18 to TRBJ1-4; no firm D call. V lost 5 bases and J lost 0, with 7 bases in between. The CDR3 covers 14 residues. Germline loops: CDR1 KGHSH, CDR2 LQKENI. CDR3 protein: CASSVRATNEKLFF. For the CDR3, the DNA is TGTGCCAGCTCAGTGAGGGCAACTAATGAAAAACTGTTTTTT.

The V gene is TRBV6-5, the J gene TRBJ2-5, with unresolved D. Germline values: CDR1 MNHEY, CDR2 SVGAGI. Trimming shortened V by 3 bases and J by 2 bases, and 10 bases separated the two germline ends. The CDR3 extends over 14 amino acids. The CDR3 nucleotides are TGTGCCAGCAGTTATCTTGAGCGACAAGAGACCCAGTACTTC. Translating it yields CASSYLERQETQYF.